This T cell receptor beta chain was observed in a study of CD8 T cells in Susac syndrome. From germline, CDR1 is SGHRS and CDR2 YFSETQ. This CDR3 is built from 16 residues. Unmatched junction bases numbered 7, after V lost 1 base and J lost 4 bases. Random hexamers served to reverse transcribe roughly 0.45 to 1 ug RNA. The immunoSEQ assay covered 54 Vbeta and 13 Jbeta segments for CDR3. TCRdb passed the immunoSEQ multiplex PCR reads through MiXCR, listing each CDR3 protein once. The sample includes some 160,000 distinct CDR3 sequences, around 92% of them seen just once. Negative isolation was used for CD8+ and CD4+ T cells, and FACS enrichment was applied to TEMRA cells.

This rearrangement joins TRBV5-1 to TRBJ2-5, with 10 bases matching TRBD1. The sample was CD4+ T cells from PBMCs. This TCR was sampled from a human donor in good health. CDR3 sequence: CASSLMTGGAGETQYF. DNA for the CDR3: TGCGCCAGCAGCTTGATGACAGGGGGCGCGGGAGAGACCCAGTACTTC.